The next 8 T cell receptor beta chains were all read from a single sample in a study of cytomegalovirus exposure and HLA in healthy donors listed by TCRdb under 2017. Library preparation was by the immunoSEQ multiplex PCR assay. TCRdb stores this immuneACCESS table with in-frame sequences only. Part of the clones is absent; in the studies checked, under half of the shortfall reflects unresolved V genes, and no reason is known for the rest. The sample profile shows some 84,000 clones; approximately 91% of them were found once. The top ten hold approximately 2% of the sample. Sequenced: PBMCs. The receptors stem from a man aged 30 to 45 in good health and CMV-seronegative.

The V gene is TRBV9, the J gene TRBJ2-1; D may be TRBD2 (6 bases). CDR1 and CDR2 (germline): SGDLS, YYNGEE. Trimming shortened V by 1 base and J by 8 bases, and 25 bases separated the two germline ends. The CDR3 is 18 amino acids. In nucleotides, the CDR3 is TGTGCCAGCAGCGTAAAAAATCTAGCGCCCGCCCCCTCCCATGAGCAGTTCTTC. It specifies CASSVKNLAPAPSHEQFF.

This chain connects TRBV5-8 to TRBJ1-1; D remains ambiguous. The length of the CDR3 is 15 residues. V was trimmed by 0 bases and J by 0 bases, leaving 9 bases between them. Per the germline V gene, CDR1 is SGHTS and CDR2 is YDEGEE. The CDR3 loop is CASSLVQTMNTEAFF. The DNA for the CDR3 is TGTGCCAGCAGCTTGGTACAGACTATGAACACTGAAGCTTTCTTT.

The chain joins TRBV27 to TRBJ1-2; 8 nucleotides agree with TRBD1. The CDR3 is 14 amino acids. Per the germline V gene, CDR1 is MNHEY and CDR2 is SMNVEV (reference sequence). V dropped 2 bases and J dropped 8; count of bases not matched to a gene: 7. CDR3 coding DNA: TGTGCCAGCAGTTTAGACAGGGGCCTTCGGGGCTACACCTTC. Its protein is CASSLDRGLRGYTF.

V usage is TRBV7-8 and J usage is TRBJ2-1; a weak D match, TRBD1 (6 bases). This CDR3 contains 15 residues. Trimming stripped 4 bases from V and 2 bases from J, with 12 bases between. Germline V gene data show CDR1 as SGHVS and CDR2 as FQNEAQ. CDR3 protein: CASSSQGETYNEQFF. Written as DNA, the CDR3 is TGTGCCAGCAGCTCACAGGGTGAGACCTACAATGAGCAGTTCTTC.

This clone was observed a few times. The J gene is TRBJ2-1, the V gene TRBV4-1; 15 positions match TRBD2. The CDR3 runs 14 residues. V was clipped by 4 bases and J by 11 bases; unmatched bases: 3. Per the germline V gene, CDR1 is MGHRA and CDR2 is YSYEKL. The CDR3 region is CASSRGLAGGQQFF. Here the CDR3 DNA reads TGCGCCAGCAGCCGGGGACTAGCGGGGGGACAGCAGTTCTTC.

V gene TRBV11-2 combines with J gene TRBJ1-2, with D uncertain. The germline CDR1 and CDR2 sequences are SGHAT and FQNNGV. V lost 1 base and J lost 7, with 10 bases in between. CDR3 length: 13 residues. CDR3 amino acids: CASSLVSGFGYTF. The CDR3 nucleotides are TGTGCCAGCAGCTTAGTTAGCGGGTTTGGCTACACCTTC.

This clone was recorded only once. V usage is TRBV5-6 and J usage is TRBJ1-5, with D possibly TRBD1 on 6 matching bases. The CDR3 sequence is 15 residues long. V was cut by 4 bases and J by 2 bases, with 13 bases left in between. CDR1 SGHDT and CDR2 YYEEEE come from the germline V gene. CDR3 residues: CASSQQGYRNQPQHF. The CDR3 bases are TGTGCCAGCAGCCAACAGGGCTACCGCAATCAGCCCCAGCATTTT.

This clone was recorded once. V gene TRBV7-2 combines with J gene TRBJ2-6; tentatively, D is TRBD1 (6 bases). The germline V gene encodes CDR1 SGHTA and CDR2 FQGNSA. This CDR3 comprises 17 residues. The V gene lost 0 bases and the J gene lost 6 bases, with 15 bases spanning the gap. The CDR3 sequence is CASSLAGTGSLANVLTF. In DNA form, the CDR3 reads TGTGCCAGCAGCTTAGCCGGTACAGGGTCGTTGGCCAACGTCCTGACTTTC.